Listed below are T cell receptor beta chains from one sample, sequenced in a study of blood T cell repertoires in COVID-19. Libraries were prepared by immunoSEQ multiplex PCR; TCRdb keeps only in-frame clonotypes and omits some of them. The profile shows roughly 200,000 clones, over 75% of them singletons. Sequences were obtained from peripheral blood. These receptors all come from an elderly man with acute or convalescent COVID-19. The CDR3 runs from the conserved cysteine through the conserved F or W. A D gene is named only where the DNA matches it firmly. Clone size is shown for a subset of rows, as once, few, many or a class of expanded clone.

j_call	d_call	v_call	clone_size	cdr3_aa	cdr3_nt
TRBJ2-1	TRBD2	TRBV7-2	NA	CASSLALGRGGRGLSEQFF	TGTGCCAGCAGCTTAGCGCTCGGGAGGGGCGGGAGAGGGCTTAGTGAGCAGTTCTTC
TRBJ1-6	NA	TRBV5-1	once	CASSLLDRDSPLHF	TGCGCCAGCAGCCTTCTGGACAGAGATTCACCCCTCCACTTT
TRBJ2-3	NA	TRBV14	NA	CASSQLTVGSTDTQYF	TGTGCCAGCAGCCAATTGACGGTCGGGAGCACAGATACGCAGTATTTT
TRBJ2-2	TRBD1	TRBV5-1	NA	CASSFPLTGDTGELFF	TGCGCCAGCAGCTTTCCTTTGACAGGGGACACCGGGGAGCTGTTTTTT
TRBJ2-1	TRBD2	TRBV29-1	NA	CSVKQATSGRPFYNEQFF	TGCAGCGTGAAGCAGGCGACTAGCGGGAGACCTTTTTACAATGAGCAGTTCTTC
TRBJ2-1	TRBD2	TRBV24-1	NA	CATSDQTSAKPAEQFF	TGTGCCACCAGTGACCAGACTAGCGCCAAGCCCGCTGAGCAGTTCTTC
TRBJ2-5	NA	TRBV5-6	once	CASSPSVRRQETQYF	TGTGCCAGCAGCCCTAGCGTACGTCGGCAAGAGACCCAGTACTTC
TRBJ1-6	TRBD1	TRBV27	NA	CASSAGTGNNSPLHF	TGTGCCAGCAGTGCCGGGACAGGGAATAATTCACCCCTCCACTTT
TRBJ2-5	TRBD2	TRBV9	few	CASSVVGGETQYF	TGTGCCAGCAGCGTAGTGGGGGGGGAGACCCAGTACTTC
TRBJ2-1	NA	TRBV10-1	few	CASSDGYNEQFF	TGCGCCAGCAGTGACGGCTACAATGAGCAGTTCTTC
TRBJ1-1	NA	TRBV24-1	NA	CATRDSHEAFF	TGTGCCACCAGGGACAGCCATGAAGCTTTCTTT
TRBJ1-1	NA	TRBV29-1	NA	CSVEDGRNTEAFF	TGCAGCGTTGAAGATGGCAGGAACACTGAAGCTTTCTTT
TRBJ2-2	TRBD2	TRBV28	once	CASSPSSGRAVETGELFF	TGTGCCAGCAGTCCAAGTAGCGGGAGGGCCGTGGAGACCGGGGAGCTGTTTTTT
TRBJ2-5	TRBD2	TRBV27	many	CASRRTSGRATQYF	TGTGCCAGCAGAAGGACTAGCGGGAGAGCGACCCAGTACTTC
TRBJ2-2	NA	TRBV13	NA	CASSLRSWRVGTGELFF	TGTGCCAGCAGCTTACGTAGTTGGAGGGTTGGGACCGGGGAGCTGTTTTTT
TRBJ2-5	NA	TRBV5-4	NA	CASSTGTSHETQYF	TGTGCCAGCAGCACCGGGACTTCGCACGAGACCCAGTACTTC
TRBJ2-7	NA	TRBV18	NA	CASSPQGLSYEQYF	TGTGCCAGCTCACCCCAGGGGCTATCCTACGAGCAGTACTTC
TRBJ1-2	NA	TRBV10-3	NA	CAIRNPGVSNYGYTF	TGTGCCATCAGGAATCCGGGTGTGTCTAACTATGGCTACACCTTC
TRBJ1-4	TRBD1	TRBV15	NA	CATSWGQGGNEKLFF	TGTGCCACCAGCTGGGGACAGGGAGGTAATGAAAAACTGTTTTTT
TRBJ2-3	TRBD2	TRBV28	once	CASSSIAGGPDTQYF	TGTGCCAGCAGTTCTATAGCGGGAGGGCCGGATACGCAGTATTTT
TRBJ1-2	NA	TRBV14	NA	CASSQEWGSLYGYTF	TGTGCCAGCAGCCAAGAGTGGGGCAGTCTCTATGGCTACACCTTC
TRBJ1-2	NA	TRBV18	NA	CASSPPTDSNYGYTF	TGTGCCAGCTCACCACCGACAGATTCTAACTATGGCTACACCTTC
TRBJ1-2	NA	TRBV19	NA	CASTLGQGLGYTF	TGTGCCAGTACCCTGGGGCAGGGGTTAGGCTACACCTTC
TRBJ2-3	TRBD2	TRBV30	NA	CAWSPAGGGTDTQYF	TGTGCCTGGAGCCCAGCGGGAGGAGGCACAGATACGCAGTATTTT
TRBJ1-1	TRBD1	TRBV5-4	few	CASSSSWTGGGTEAFF	TGTGCCAGCAGCTCAAGCTGGACAGGGGGCGGTACTGAAGCTTTCTTT
TRBJ2-7	TRBD2	TRBV10-2	NA	CASSEVGGPGEQYF	TGCGCCAGCAGTGAAGTGGGAGGGCCGGGCGAGCAGTACTTC
TRBJ2-5	TRBD2	TRBV4-2	NA	CASSLKAGGGQETQYF	TGTGCCAGCAGCCTAAAAGCGGGAGGGGGCCAAGAGACCCAGTACTTC
TRBJ1-5	TRBD1	TRBV6-5	NA	CASRQGQGGQPQHF	TGTGCCAGCAGACAGGGACAGGGGGGTCAGCCCCAGCATTTT
TRBJ2-1	TRBD2	TRBV2	few	CASSEGYGSGSSYNEQFF	TGTGCCAGCAGTGAAGGTTATGGTAGCGGGAGCTCCTACAATGAGCAGTTCTTC